Sequencing of this T cell receptor (beta chain) was carried out in a study of T cells in pancreatic ductal adenocarcinoma. A note on this clone: Its antigen remains unidentified.

The CDR3 has 16 residues. The V end was cut by 1 base, the J end by 2 bases, with 11 bases between. The germline CDR1 and CDR2 sequences are MGHRA and YSYEKL. Measured with immunoSEQ multiplex PCR; TCRdb has only the in-frame clones, and not every one. Of roughly 16,000 clones in the sample, about 90% are singletons; the top ten hold roughly 0.91%. Selected pancreatic ductal adenocarcinoma patients had undergone surgery without neoadjuvant therapy. Study outcomes and limitations: Tumor samples had fewer productive templates and approximately 8.2-fold fewer unique clonotypes than blood. Tumors hold more CD45RO+ effector T cells, which may bias toward lower diversity.

This sequence joins TRBV4-1 and TRBJ1-4; no definite D call. Sequenced sample: PBMCs. The sequence was obtained from a human donor with pancreatic ductal adenocarcinoma. The CDR3 DNA reads as TGCGCCAGCAGCCAAGTTGGCCCGGGGACTAATGAAAAACTGTTTTTT. Residues: CASSQVGPGTNEKLFF.